This T cell receptor beta chain was recorded in a study of CD8+ T cells in alopecia areata. Worth noting for this clone: Its specificity is not known.

With 3 bases clipped from V and 8 bases from J, the junction kept 22 bases outside the gene matches. The CDR3 length is 19 residues. Germline V gene data show CDR1 as SGHTA and CDR2 as FQGNSA. Notes on the study in general: For patients receiving tofacitinib, scalp clonality and expanded CD8+ clones among the top 100 significantly decreased.

Treatment reported: oral pan-JAK inhibitor, 5-10 mg twice daily. From PBMCs, CD4+ and CD8+ T cells were sorted. RNA extraction was followed by reverse transcription into cDNA, which acted as the sequencing template. Sequencing was performed with immunoSEQ multiplex PCR; in TCRdb, only in-frame clones are kept and a portion is missing. The data contain 200,000 to 250,000 clones, more than 55% of them singletons. This sample comprised CD4+ T cells sorted from blood, obtained between weeks 43 and 45, from a patient treated with tofacitinib. The source is a human donor with alopecia areata. V gene TRBV7-2 combines with J gene TRBJ2-3, with 8 bases identical to TRBD2. Here the CDR3 reads CASSFSTGLAGGSNVTQYF. Written as DNA, the CDR3 is TGTGCCAGCAGCTTTTCAACCGGGCTAGCGGGCGGCTCGAACGTTACGCAGTATTTT.